A single sample is the source of the 20 T cell receptor beta chains below, sequenced in a study of T cells after yellow fever vaccination. TCRdb redid the calling of the 5' RACE reads with MiXCR, one entry per CDR3 protein. In the table there are some 670,000 distinct CDR3 sequences, 9% to 15% of which are singletons. The sequences come from PBMCs, collected on the day of the yellow fever booster vaccination. These receptors were obtained from a man aged 30-40 years who received the YFV17D yellow fever vaccine.

This clonotype was recorded a few times. V and J are TRBV10-3 and TRBJ2-2; maybe TRBD1 (5 bases). Germline loops: CDR1 ENHRY, CDR2 SYGVKD. The CDR3 extends over 13 amino acids. Trimming took off 7 bases at V and 8 bases at J, with 14 bases between the two ends. The CDR3 is CAINGRAVGELFF. The CDR3 DNA reads TGTGCCATCAACGGCAGGGCGGTAGGGGAGCTGTTTTTT.

This clonotype occurred a few times. The CDR3 DNA reads TGTGCCATCAGTGAGCCGGCGCCCCGGGGACCAAACACTGAAGCTTTCTTT. Its protein product is CAISEPAPRGPNTEAFF. The chain combines TRBV10-3 with TRBJ1-1, with D perhaps matching TRBD1 (5 bases). The CDR3 has 17 amino acids. Germline CDR1 is ENHRY and CDR2 is SYGVKD. V was cut by 2 bases and J by 2 bases, with 18 bases left in between.

V gene TRBV20-1 combines with J gene TRBJ2-4, with 7 bases identical to TRBD2. The CDR3 is made up of 15 amino acids. Germline V CDR1 and CDR2: DFQATT, SNEGSKA (reference sequence). The CDR3 protein is CRAGLLLRPKNIQYF. In nucleotides, the CDR3 is TGCAGAGCGGGGTTACTCCTTCGTCCCAAAAACATTCAGTACTTC.

J is TRBJ2-3 and V is TRBV19; either TRBD1 or TRBD2 may fit D (5 bases each). V dropped 3 bases and J dropped 5 bases, with 12 bases sitting between them. From germline, CDR1 is LNHDA and CDR2 SQIVND (reference sequence). The CDR3 runs 14 residues. The CDR3 loop is CASSIPGAQDTQYF. CDR3 coding DNA: TGTGCCAGTAGTATCCCCGGGGCTCAAGATACGCAGTATTTT.

As for this clonotype: The germline gene is not matched at one end of the junction; a read error may be the cause. The chain couples TRBV7-7 to TRBJ2-5, with 7 bases that match TRBD2. The CDR3 has 15 amino acids. The germline CDR1 and CDR2 sequences are SSHAT and FNYEAQ (reference sequence). The CDR3 DNA reads as TGTGCTAGCAGCCCCCCGGGACTATCCCCAGAGACCCAGTACTTC. Translating gives CASSPPGLSPETQYF.

The chain uses TRBV24-1 and TRBJ1-2; no reliable D call. The V gene's germline CDR1 is KGHDR and CDR2 SFDVKD. The CDR3 covers 14 residues. V dropped 3 bases and J dropped 4 bases, with 11 bases sitting between them. The CDR3 nucleotides read TGTGCCACCAGTGATACCATCGGAGTCTATGGCTACACCTTC. Its protein is CATSDTIGVYGYTF.

The V call is TRBV19, the J call TRBJ2-7; TRBD2 might be the D (6 bases). V lost 5 bases to trimming and J lost 3 bases, with 14 bases between them. In germline, CDR1 is LNHDA, CDR2 SQIVND (reference sequence). The length of the CDR3 is 14 residues. The CDR3 coding sequence is TGTGCCAGTAGTGTAGGACTACACCGCTACGAGCAGTACTTC. The encoded protein is CASSVGLHRYEQYF.

This clonotype was seen more than once but under ten times. The chain has TRBV19 and TRBJ2-3; D is uncertain. CDR3 size: 18 residues. Trimming removed 6 bases from V and 0 bases from J, with 22 bases in between. Germline CDR1 reads LNHDA; CDR2 reads SQIVND (reference sequence). CDR3 in amino acids: CASSKTTGIWASTDTQYF. CDR3 DNA: TGTGCCAGTAGCAAAACGACTGGGATTTGGGCGAGCACAGATACGCAGTATTTT.

This chain joins TRBV24-1 and TRBJ2-1, with 10 bases identical to TRBD2. The CDR3 is 18 residues long. CDR1 is KGHDR and CDR2 is SFDVKD in the germline V gene. V lost 6 bases to trimming and J lost 2 bases; unmatched junction nucleotides: 12. CDR3 amino acids: CATSSPDIAGGPYNEQFF. CDR3 DNA sequence: TGTGCCACCAGTAGTCCCGATATAGCGGGAGGACCCTACAATGAGCAGTTCTTC.

CDR3 DNA sequence: TGTGCCAGCAGCTTAGTGTGGGCCCGCACAGATACGCAGTATTTT. It is translated as CASSLVWARTDTQYF. This sequence joins TRBV7-2 and TRBJ2-3; D remains unclear. Germline V gene lookup returns CDR1 SGHTA and CDR2 FQGNSA. Trimming took 1 base from V and 1 from J, leaving 9 bases between them. The CDR3 contains 15 residues.

The genes are TRBV19 and TRBJ2-1, with D possibly TRBD2 on 5 matching bases. The CDR3 consists of 17 residues. With 1 base removed from V and 5 bases from J, the gap between germline ends came to 18 bases. CDR1 LNHDA and CDR2 SQIVND come from the germline V gene (reference sequence). CDR3 DNA: TGTGCCAGTAGTATAGTCCCCTTGCGGGTCCGTGACAATGAGCAGTTCTTC. This codes for CASSIVPLRVRDNEQFF.

This clonotype was observed many times. The rearrangement uses TRBV18 and TRBJ2-7; D is uncertain. The CDR3 totals 13 residues. Between the trimmed V and J ends, which lost 2 bases and 1 base, there was a span of 6 bases. Germline CDR1 reads KGHSH; CDR2 reads LQKENI. This chain's CDR3 is CASSPGISYEQYF. The CDR3 coding sequence is TGTGCCAGCTCACCAGGAATTTCCTACGAGCAGTACTTC.

The chain combines TRBV5-1 with TRBJ2-5; TRBD2 is a possible D gene (5 bases). CDR1 and CDR2 from the germline V gene are SGHRS and YFSETQ. Deletions cut 4 bases from V and 1 base from J, with 14 bases between. The CDR3 runs 15 residues. CDR3 in amino acids: CASSQTLAAQETQYF. The DNA for the CDR3 is TGCGCCAGCAGCCAAACCCTAGCAGCCCAAGAGACCCAGTACTTC.

This clonotype was seen at least ten times. V is TRBV5-1 and J is TRBJ2-1; the match to TRBD1 covers 7 bases. This CDR3 has 12 amino acids. The V and J ends lost 7 bases and 3 bases, in that order; junction bases with no gene match: 1. Looked up from germline, CDR1 is SGHRS and CDR2 is YFSETQ. In DNA form, the CDR3 reads TGCGCCAGCGGGACAGACTACAATGAGCAGTTCTTC. Translating gives CASGTDYNEQFF.

This clonotype has a count of ten or more. V and J are TRBV25-1 and TRBJ2-2, with 7 bases fitting TRBD1. Germline CDR1 reads MGHDK; CDR2 reads SYGVNS. The J segment lost 1 base and the V segment lost 5 bases, leaving 7 bases of the junction unmatched. This CDR3 has 16 residues. The CDR3: CASSPPGQLNTGELFF. DNA of the CDR3: TGTGCCAGCAGTCCCCCGGGACAGCTGAACACCGGGGAGCTGTTTTTT.

This clonotype has only a few counts. The chain is built from TRBV20-1 and TRBJ1-2; 10 bases line up with TRBD1. The CDR3 covers 14 residues. The V gene's germline CDR1 is DFQATT and CDR2 SNEGSKA (reference sequence). J was trimmed by 5 bases and V by 6 bases; bases with no gene match: 9. The CDR3 sequence is CSADPGTGEYGYTF. Here the CDR3 DNA reads TGCAGTGCAGACCCAGGGACAGGGGAATATGGCTACACCTTC.

This sequence joins TRBV5-1 and TRBJ2-1, with 7 bases lining up with TRBD1. There are 14 residues in the CDR3. Trimming removed 7 bases from V and 6 bases from J; junction bases left unmatched: 10. Per the germline V gene, CDR1 is SGHRS and CDR2 is YFSETQ. The DNA of the CDR3 is TGCGCCAGCGCGGCGAGGGACAGATTCAATGAGCAGTTCTTC. Amino acids: CASAARDRFNEQFF. The full variable domain, rest sourced from reference TRBV5-1 and TRBJ2-1, is KAGVTQTPRYLIKTRGQQVTLSCSPISGHRSVSWYQQTPGQGLQFLFEYFSETQRNKGNFPGRFSGRQFSNSRSEMNVSTLELGDSALYLCASAARDRFNEQFFGPGTRLTVL.

This clonotype was counted only a few times. This chain joins TRBV27 and TRBJ2-7, with 10 bases that match TRBD1. From germline, CDR1 is MNHEY and CDR2 SMNVEV (reference sequence). The CDR3 runs 12 residues. The CDR3 region has the DNA TGTGCTTGCCGACAGGGGGCGGGGGAGCAGTACTTC. It translates to CACRQGAGEQYF.

The chain couples TRBV4-3 to TRBJ2-2; 10 positions agree with TRBD2. V shed 0 bases, J shed 0 bases, and the junction held 10 bases outside the gene matches. Germline values: CDR1 LGHNA, CDR2 YSLEER. This CDR3 region has 20 residues. Here the CDR3 reads CASSQEVSTSGRANTGELFF. CDR3 DNA: TGCGCCAGCAGCCAAGAGGTCTCGACTAGCGGGCGGGCGAACACCGGGGAGCTGTTTTTT.

The gene calls are TRBV4-3 and TRBJ2-7; D unclear. CDR1 and CDR2 from the germline V gene are LGHNA and YSLEER. Trimming took off 3 bases at V and 5 bases at J, with 14 bases between the two ends. The CDR3 loop spans 14 amino acids. Here the CDR3 DNA reads TGCGCCAGCAGCCAGAACGGGCACAATAACGAGCAGTACTTC. It translates to CASSQNGHNNEQYF.